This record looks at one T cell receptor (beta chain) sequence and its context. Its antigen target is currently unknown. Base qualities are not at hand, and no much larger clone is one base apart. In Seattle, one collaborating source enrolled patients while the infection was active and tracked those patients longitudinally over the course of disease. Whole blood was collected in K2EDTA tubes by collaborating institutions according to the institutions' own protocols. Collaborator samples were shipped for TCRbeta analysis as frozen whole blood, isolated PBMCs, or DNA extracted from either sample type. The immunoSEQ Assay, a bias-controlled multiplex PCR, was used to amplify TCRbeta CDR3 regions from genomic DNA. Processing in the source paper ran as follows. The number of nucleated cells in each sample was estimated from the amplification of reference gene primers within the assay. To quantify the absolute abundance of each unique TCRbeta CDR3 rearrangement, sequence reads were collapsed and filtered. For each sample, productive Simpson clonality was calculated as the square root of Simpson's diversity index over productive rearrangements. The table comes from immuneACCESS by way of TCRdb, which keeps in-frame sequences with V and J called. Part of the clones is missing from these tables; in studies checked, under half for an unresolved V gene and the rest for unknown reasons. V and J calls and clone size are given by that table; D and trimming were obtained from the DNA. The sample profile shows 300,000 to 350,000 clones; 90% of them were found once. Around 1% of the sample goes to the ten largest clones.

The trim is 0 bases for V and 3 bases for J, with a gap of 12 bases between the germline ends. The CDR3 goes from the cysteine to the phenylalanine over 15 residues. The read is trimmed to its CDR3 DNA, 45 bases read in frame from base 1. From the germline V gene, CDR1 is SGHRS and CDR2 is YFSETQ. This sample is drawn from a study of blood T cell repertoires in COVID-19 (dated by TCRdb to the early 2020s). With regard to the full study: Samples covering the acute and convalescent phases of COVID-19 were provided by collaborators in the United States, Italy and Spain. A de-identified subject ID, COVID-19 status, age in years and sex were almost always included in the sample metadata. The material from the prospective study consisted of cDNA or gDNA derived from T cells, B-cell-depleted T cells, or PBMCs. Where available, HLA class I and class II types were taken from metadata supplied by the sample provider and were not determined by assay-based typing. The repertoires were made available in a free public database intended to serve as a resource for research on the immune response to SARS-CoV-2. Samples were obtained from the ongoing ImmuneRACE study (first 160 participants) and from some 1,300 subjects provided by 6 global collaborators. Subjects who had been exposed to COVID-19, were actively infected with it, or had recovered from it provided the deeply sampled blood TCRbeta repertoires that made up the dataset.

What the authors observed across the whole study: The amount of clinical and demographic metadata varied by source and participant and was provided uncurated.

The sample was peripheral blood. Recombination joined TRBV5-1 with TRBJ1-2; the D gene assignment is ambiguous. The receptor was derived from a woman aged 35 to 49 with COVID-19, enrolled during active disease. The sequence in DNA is TGCGCCAGCAGCTTGGCCGGAGAGGCCGACTATGGCTACACCTTC. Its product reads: CASSLAGEADYGYTF.